The clone carrying this T cell receptor beta chain was observed at least ten times. Antigen: not known. Amplification yielded TCR beta CDR3 regions, with RNA transcripts as the source. During a first-round RT-PCR of the TCR CDR3, the HTBI primer set was used. MiXCR was run by TCRdb on the multiplex PCR reads, yielding one entry per CDR3 protein. Among 370,000 or so distinct CDR3 sequences listed, about 14% were seen once. These data belong to a study of T cells in Graves' hyperthyroidism and ophthalmopathy. The CDR3 consists of 16 residues. Germline V gene sequence: CDR1 SGHAT, CDR2 FQNNGV. V shed 0 bases and J shed 3 bases, with 14 bases lying between them. Regarding the study as a whole: Ophthalmopathy was predicted by the model a median of roughly 6.6 months ahead of onset.

The sequencing sample was made of blood. The chain joins TRBV11-2 to TRBJ1-2; D gene unclear. The receptor was isolated from a man aged 25-45 years with Graves' hyperthyroidism that later progressed to Graves' ophthalmopathy. The CDR3 DNA sequence: TGTGCCAGCAGCTTAGATGTTTCGACCCGATACTATGGCTACACCTTC. It encodes CASSLDVSTRYYGYTF.